Sequencing of this T cell receptor (beta chain) was carried out in a study of blood T cells in healthy people across ages (dated by TCRdb to between 2014 and 2016). Study-level background: Template switching captured roughly one uniquely barcoded TCR beta cDNA molecule per two T cells in model experiments. The study measured age-related changes in TCR beta repertoire diversity using deep sequencing normalized with unique cDNA molecular identifiers. For two donors (one aged 18 to 29 and one aged 80 or older), the study analyzed two additional independent replicas of 1 million unique cDNA reads from the same blood draw. To avoid experimental bias, donors of different ages were randomly spread across the sequencing lanes. The donors were divided into four age groups: young (average around 15 years), middle-aged (roughly 42), aged (around 67) and long-lived (82).

Libraries were built with 5' RACE. Sequencing took place on an Illumina HiSeq 2500. A second PCR of about 6 to 11 cycles was run with a J-beta primer mix and a sample-barcoded 5' primer. A unique molecular identifier was introduced onto each TCR beta cDNA molecule by a template-switch 5' adaptor carrying 12 random nucleotides. Each sample yielded at least 2.5 million CDR3-containing paired-end reads. The Mint cDNA synthesis kit, primed by a TRBC-specific oligonucleotide, was used to synthesize first-strand cDNA from all RNA. Following uracil-DNA glycosylase treatment, a first 18-cycle PCR with universal primers M1SS and BC2_uni_R was performed on all cDNA. Under the source paper's analysis protocol: Each sample was normalized by randomly selecting 1 million high-quality reads, each carrying a distinct molecular identifier. Reads sharing molecular identifiers were discarded rather than binned into consensus sequences. CDR3 identification, clonotype clustering and error correction used MiTCR with a Q25 quality threshold and the strictest error-elimination algorithm. Lower-bound total TCR beta diversity was estimated with a nonparametric unseen species model using Euler transformation. The public reads were reprocessed in TCRdb via fastp at Q25 and MiXCR, keeping in-frame beta chains. Entries that share a CDR3 protein sequence are merged under the most common genes and DNA. TCRdb's processing, not the study's, gives the V and J calls here. For this sample there are some 1.5 million distinct CDR3 sequences; 28% appear just once. The ten biggest clones cover approximately 7.7% of the sample.

V lost 0 bases and J lost 3 bases; the stretch between them is 9 bases long. According to the germline V gene (reference sequence), CDR1 reads DFQATT and CDR2 reads SNEGSKA. From cysteine to phenylalanine, the CDR3 is 13 amino acids long. Only the CDR3 region is kept as DNA, spanning 39 bases read in frame from base 1. Regarding this clonotype: Its antigen is not yet known. Per-base quality was not reported, and no clone a single base away is much larger than it.

Systemically healthy Caucasian individuals from Russia, around 38 in total and aged about 6 to 95 years, were included as donors. Roughly 10 milliliters of peripheral blood were drawn from each donor into EDTA-treated Vacutainer tubes. Ficoll-Paque density-gradient centrifugation was used to isolate PBMCs, with at least 7 million per sample. Trizol reagent was used to extract total RNA from the PBMCs, yielding at least 5.5 micrograms per sample. For every donor, flow cytometry on a PBMC aliquot measured the percentage of naive CD45RAhigh/CD27high T cells. Results and caveats for the whole study, not just this receptor: There was a strong correlation between observed TCR beta diversity and the percentage of naive T cells measured by flow cytometry. Estimates of total diversity from one million sequenced T cells were regarded as lower bounds and underestimates. Compared with the aged group, more naive CD4+ T cells, fewer expanded clones and increased TCR diversity were shown by the long-lived group, suggesting age selection. Donor CMV infection status was unknown, potentially confounding age-related changes in expanded clonotypes. Observed TCR beta diversity per million T cells fell roughly linearly with age, and a significant reduction was already apparent by age around 36. Because profiling used bulk unsorted PBMCs, naive and antigen-experienced compartments could not be compared conclusively.

Material: blood. The clonotype comes from a woman aged 30 to 39 in good health. The V and J genes are TRBV20-1 and TRBJ2-7, with no confident D gene call. The CDR3 protein: CSARDPLVYEQYF. The DNA is as follows: TGCAGTGCTAGAGATCCCCTGGTCTACGAGCAGTACTTC.